The rows below give T cell receptor beta chains drawn from one sample of a study of shared clonotypes between healthy human individuals. The repertoire was sequenced with immunoSEQ multiplex PCR; TCRdb's copy has only in-frame clones and lacks some. The table records about 1.1 million clones, more than 75% of them present only once. Input material: memory CD4+ T cells from PBMCs. The receptors come from a man aged 18 to 29 in good health. Some clones in this sample may be carry-over from other donors' samples. CDR3s include the opening cysteine and the closing phenylalanine or tryptophan. Each record gives: CDR3 DNA, CDR3 protein, clone size, D gene, J gene, V gene. A D gene is named only where the DNA matches it firmly. Rows may omit the clone size; those that give it use once, few, many or a size class.

CDR3nt: TGTGCCAGCAGACCAGCCCTAGGGGGGCCCTACGAGCAGTACTTC
CDR3aa: CASRPALGGPYEQYF
abundance: .
d_gene: .
j_gene: TRBJ2-7
v_gene: TRBV6-5

CDR3nt: TGTGCCAGCAGCACCACGCCGGGACTAGCACCAAATGAGCAGTTCTTC
CDR3aa: CASSTTPGLAPNEQFF
abundance: .
d_gene: TRBD2
j_gene: TRBJ2-1
v_gene: TRBV11-3

CDR3nt: TGTGCCAGCAAAGGGACAGGGGCTGGTCAGCCCCAGCATTTT
CDR3aa: CASKGTGAGQPQHF
abundance: .
d_gene: TRBD1
j_gene: TRBJ1-5
v_gene: TRBV25-1

CDR3nt: TGCAGCGTTGAAATAAGTGGATTGGCGGACATTCAGTACTTC
CDR3aa: CSVEISGLADIQYF
abundance: .
d_gene: .
j_gene: TRBJ2-4
v_gene: TRBV29-1

CDR3nt: TGTGCCATCAGTGAGAAGGGAATATCCTCTAGCACAGATACGCAGTATTTT
CDR3aa: CAISEKGISSSTDTQYF
abundance: .
d_gene: .
j_gene: TRBJ2-3
v_gene: TRBV10-3

CDR3nt: TGTGCCAGCAGCGGTACAGGGAAGTCTCCCACTGAAGCTTTCTTT
CDR3aa: CASSGTGKSPTEAFF
abundance: .
d_gene: .
j_gene: TRBJ1-1
v_gene: TRBV5-6

CDR3nt: TGTGCCAGCTCACCACCCGCGGGAGGGCGGTACGAGCAGTACTTC
CDR3aa: CASSPPAGGRYEQYF
abundance: few
d_gene: TRBD2
j_gene: TRBJ2-7
v_gene: TRBV18

CDR3nt: TGTGCCAGCAGTTTCTTAGGGGGCTCCTACGAGCAGTACTTC
CDR3aa: CASSFLGGSYEQYF
abundance: .
d_gene: .
j_gene: TRBJ2-7
v_gene: TRBV28

CDR3nt: TGCAGTTCGAACCCTTACAATGAGCAGTTCTTC
CDR3aa: CSSNPYNEQFF
abundance: .
d_gene: .
j_gene: TRBJ2-1
v_gene: TRBV20-1

CDR3nt: TGCGCCAGCAGCTTAGGGGGAGGATCAGAGACCCAGTACTTC
CDR3aa: CASSLGGGSETQYF
abundance: .
d_gene: .
j_gene: TRBJ2-5
v_gene: TRBV5-1

CDR3nt: TGTGCCTGGAGTGTACGCGAGAACTATGGCTACACCTTC
CDR3aa: CAWSVRENYGYTF
abundance: .
d_gene: .
j_gene: TRBJ1-2
v_gene: TRBV30

CDR3nt: TGTGCCACCAGCAGAGGGACAGGGCTTGGTGAGCAGTTCTTC
CDR3aa: CATSRGTGLGEQFF
abundance: .
d_gene: TRBD1
j_gene: TRBJ2-1
v_gene: TRBV15

CDR3nt: TGTGCCAGCAGTGAATTGGGATACAATGAGCAGTTCTTC
CDR3aa: CASSELGYNEQFF
abundance: few
d_gene: .
j_gene: TRBJ2-1
v_gene: TRBV2

CDR3nt: TGTGCCAGCAGCTTAGGCGCCGGGACAGGAGTCTATGGCTACACCTTC
CDR3aa: CASSLGAGTGVYGYTF
abundance: .
d_gene: TRBD1
j_gene: TRBJ1-2
v_gene: TRBV7-9

CDR3nt: TGTGCCACCAGCAGAAGAAGTGGGACAACCATCAATCAGCCCCAGCATTTT
CDR3aa: CATSRRSGTTINQPQHF
abundance: .
d_gene: .
j_gene: TRBJ1-5
v_gene: TRBV15

CDR3nt: TGTGCCAGCCTAGGGACGGTCAACTATGGCTACACCTTC
CDR3aa: CASLGTVNYGYTF
abundance: .
d_gene: .
j_gene: TRBJ1-2
v_gene: TRBV6-1

CDR3nt: TGTGCCATCAGCCCCCAGGGGGCCTCCGAAAAACTGTTTTTT
CDR3aa: CAISPQGASEKLFF
abundance: .
d_gene: TRBD1
j_gene: TRBJ1-4
v_gene: TRBV10-3

CDR3nt: TGTGCCAGCAGCTTGGCCTCCGCTGGCTACGAGCAGTACTTC
CDR3aa: CASSLASAGYEQYF
abundance: .
d_gene: .
j_gene: TRBJ2-7
v_gene: TRBV5-6

CDR3nt: TGTGCCAGCAGGGAAAATAGCAATCAGCCCCAGCATTTT
CDR3aa: CASRENSNQPQHF
abundance: .
d_gene: .
j_gene: TRBJ1-5
v_gene: TRBV27

CDR3nt: TGTGCCAGCAGCTTGAGGCAGGGGAACACCGGGGAGCTGTTTTTT
CDR3aa: CASSLRQGNTGELFF
abundance: .
d_gene: .
j_gene: TRBJ2-2
v_gene: TRBV5-4

CDR3nt: TGCGCCAGCAGCTTGGCCTCGGGCAGTAATGAAAAACTGTTTTTT
CDR3aa: CASSLASGSNEKLFF
abundance: .
d_gene: .
j_gene: TRBJ1-4
v_gene: TRBV5-1

CDR3nt: TGTGCCAGCAGCTCCCAGGGGTTTGGAAACACCATATATTTT
CDR3aa: CASSSQGFGNTIYF
abundance: few
d_gene: .
j_gene: TRBJ1-3
v_gene: TRBV7-2

CDR3nt: TGTGCCAGCTCACCAGGGAGAGACTCCTACGAGCAGTACTTC
CDR3aa: CASSPGRDSYEQYF
abundance: .
d_gene: .
j_gene: TRBJ2-7
v_gene: TRBV18

CDR3nt: TGTGCCAGCAGCTCCTCGACCCCCCACGAGACCCAGTACTTC
CDR3aa: CASSSSTPHETQYF
abundance: .
d_gene: .
j_gene: TRBJ2-5
v_gene: TRBV7-9

CDR3nt: TGTGCCAGCAGCTCAAGGGGCGGGGCGAACACCGGGGAGCTGTTTTTT
CDR3aa: CASSSRGGANTGELFF
abundance: .
d_gene: .
j_gene: TRBJ2-2
v_gene: TRBV9

CDR3nt: TGTGCCAGTTCCGGGACTAGCGGGAGGGCCCACGAGCAGTACTTC
CDR3aa: CASSGTSGRAHEQYF
abundance: .
d_gene: TRBD2
j_gene: TRBJ2-7
v_gene: TRBV19

CDR3nt: TGTGCCAGCAGCTTGGGACAGGGAAGTCAGCCCCAGCATTTT
CDR3aa: CASSLGQGSQPQHF
abundance: .
d_gene: TRBD1
j_gene: TRBJ1-5
v_gene: TRBV5-4

CDR3nt: TGTGCCAGTAGTAACCGACTAGCGGGGATTTCCTACGAGCAGTACTTC
CDR3aa: CASSNRLAGISYEQYF
abundance: once
d_gene: TRBD2
j_gene: TRBJ2-7
v_gene: TRBV19

CDR3nt: TGTGCCAGCAGTTTACAACGGGGAAACACTGAAGCTTTCTTT
CDR3aa: CASSLQRGNTEAFF
abundance: .
d_gene: .
j_gene: TRBJ1-1
v_gene: TRBV27

CDR3nt: TGCAGCGCACACACAGGGTCGTCACTTAGCTCCTACAATGAGCAGTTCTTC
CDR3aa: CSAHTGSSLSSYNEQFF
abundance: .
d_gene: .
j_gene: TRBJ2-1
v_gene: TRBV29-1

CDR3nt: TGTGCCAGCAGCTGGGTCGGGACAAACTACGAGCAGTACTTC
CDR3aa: CASSWVGTNYEQYF
abundance: .
d_gene: .
j_gene: TRBJ2-7
v_gene: TRBV5-5

CDR3nt: TGCAGCGCTTCCCGTTCGCCCTCAGGGACCGTAGGCACAGATACGCAGTATTTT
CDR3aa: CSASRSPSGTVGTDTQYF
abundance: .
d_gene: .
j_gene: TRBJ2-3
v_gene: TRBV29-1

CDR3nt: TGTGCCAGCAGTCCCCCGGGCGGGAGGATTCAGCCCCAGCATTTT
CDR3aa: CASSPPGGRIQPQHF
abundance: .
d_gene: .
j_gene: TRBJ1-5
v_gene: TRBV28

CDR3nt: TGTGCCACCAGCAGAGGTAGCGGGAGGGGGGAGCTGTTTTTT
CDR3aa: CATSRGSGRGELFF
abundance: .
d_gene: TRBD2
j_gene: TRBJ2-2
v_gene: TRBV15

CDR3nt: TGCGCCAGCAGCTTGGGGATCGAGGTCAATGAGCAGTTCTTC
CDR3aa: CASSLGIEVNEQFF
abundance: .
d_gene: .
j_gene: TRBJ2-1
v_gene: TRBV5-1

CDR3nt: TGCGCCAGCAGTCAATTTTGGGACGGGTTGGACGAGCAGTACTTC
CDR3aa: CASSQFWDGLDEQYF
abundance: .
d_gene: .
j_gene: TRBJ2-7
v_gene: TRBV23-1

CDR3nt: TGCGCCAGCAGACAAACAGGAAGCATTCAGTACTTC
CDR3aa: CASRQTGSIQYF
abundance: once
d_gene: .
j_gene: TRBJ2-4
v_gene: TRBV5-1

CDR3nt: TGTGCCAGCAGCTTTTGGGGGGCCCCTGAGCAGTACTTC
CDR3aa: CASSFWGAPEQYF
abundance: .
d_gene: .
j_gene: TRBJ2-7
v_gene: TRBV5-7

CDR3nt: TGTGCCAGCAGCCAGATACCCGGATTAGGTGAGGGGATTAACACTGAAGCTTTCTTT
CDR3aa: CASSQIPGLGEGINTEAFF
abundance: .
d_gene: .
j_gene: TRBJ1-1
v_gene: TRBV4-2

CDR3nt: TGTGCCAGCAGCTCCGGGAGCCATTCTCAAGAGACCCAGTACTTC
CDR3aa: CASSSGSHSQETQYF
abundance: .
d_gene: .
j_gene: TRBJ2-5
v_gene: TRBV7-9

CDR3nt: TGTGCCAGCAGCTACGGGACTAGCAGAACCGCCCAGTACTTC
CDR3aa: CASSYGTSRTAQYF
abundance: .
d_gene: TRBD2
j_gene: TRBJ2-5
v_gene: TRBV7-9

CDR3nt: TGTGCCAGCAGGGGGACCAGGGGACTAGCGGGAGGAGGCCTCGGCAATGAGCAGTTCTTC
CDR3aa: CASRGTRGLAGGGLGNEQFF
abundance: once
d_gene: TRBD2
j_gene: TRBJ2-1
v_gene: TRBV28

CDR3nt: TGTGCCAGCAGCTTAGGGGGCCTTTCTGGGGCCAACGTCCTGACTTTC
CDR3aa: CASSLGGLSGANVLTF
abundance: .
d_gene: .
j_gene: TRBJ2-6
v_gene: TRBV11-3

CDR3nt: TGTGCCAGCACCCAGATGCGGGGGACTTTCTCCTACGAGCAGTACTTC
CDR3aa: CASTQMRGTFSYEQYF
abundance: many
d_gene: TRBD2
j_gene: TRBJ2-7
v_gene: TRBV28

CDR3nt: TGTGCCAGCAGGGGCCTACAGGGGGCCTACAATGAGCAGTTCTTC
CDR3aa: CASRGLQGAYNEQFF
abundance: .
d_gene: TRBD1
j_gene: TRBJ2-1
v_gene: TRBV2

CDR3nt: TGCGCCAGCAGCAATAGCGGGAGTGGCGACGAGCAGTACTTC
CDR3aa: CASSNSGSGDEQYF
abundance: .
d_gene: TRBD2
j_gene: TRBJ2-7
v_gene: TRBV5-1

CDR3nt: TGTGCCACCAACACGAGGGGGATGCAGTACTTC
CDR3aa: CATNTRGMQYF
abundance: few
d_gene: .
j_gene: TRBJ2-4
v_gene: TRBV28

CDR3nt: TGTGCCAGCAGTGCACTCTACGAGCAGTACTTC
CDR3aa: CASSALYEQYF
abundance: once
d_gene: .
j_gene: TRBJ2-7
v_gene: TRBV2

CDR3nt: TGTGCCAGCAGTCCCGCGGTGACTGGCACAGATACGCAGTATTTT
CDR3aa: CASSPAVTGTDTQYF
abundance: .
d_gene: .
j_gene: TRBJ2-3
v_gene: TRBV28

CDR3nt: TGTGCCAGCAGCTCCGGAGGACCTCTTACGCAGTATTTT
CDR3aa: CASSSGGPLTQYF
abundance: .
d_gene: .
j_gene: TRBJ2-3
v_gene: TRBV7-2

CDR3nt: TGTGCCAGCAGTTCGGGACAGGCGGCCTACGAGCAGTACTTC
CDR3aa: CASSSGQAAYEQYF
abundance: .
d_gene: TRBD1
j_gene: TRBJ2-7
v_gene: TRBV28

CDR3nt: TGTGCCAGTAGTATGTCCCACTCTCGCGGCGCGGGGCCATACAATGAGCAGTTCTTC
CDR3aa: CASSMSHSRGAGPYNEQFF
abundance: .
d_gene: .
j_gene: TRBJ2-1
v_gene: TRBV19

CDR3nt: TGTGCCAGCAGCGTTATGGGACAGGCGTCCGCGCAGTACTTC
CDR3aa: CASSVMGQASAQYF
abundance: .
d_gene: TRBD1
j_gene: TRBJ2-7
v_gene: TRBV9

CDR3nt: TGCGCCAGCAGCCCTGGATTGGGGGGCTATAGGGAGACCCAGTACTTC
CDR3aa: CASSPGLGGYRETQYF
abundance: .
d_gene: .
j_gene: TRBJ2-5
v_gene: TRBV5-1

CDR3nt: TGTGCCAGCAGTTACGCCGGGACAGGGGATAATGAGCAGTTCTTC
CDR3aa: CASSYAGTGDNEQFF
abundance: few
d_gene: TRBD1
j_gene: TRBJ2-1
v_gene: TRBV6-5

CDR3nt: TGCGCCAGCAGCTTAAGCGCCGTTGCAACTAATGAAAAACTGTTTTTT
CDR3aa: CASSLSAVATNEKLFF
abundance: .
d_gene: .
j_gene: TRBJ1-4
v_gene: TRBV5-1

CDR3nt: TGTGCCAGCAGTTCGACCGGGTGGGGCAATGAGCAGTTCTTC
CDR3aa: CASSSTGWGNEQFF
abundance: .
d_gene: .
j_gene: TRBJ2-1
v_gene: TRBV6-6